This TCR beta chain was profiled in a study of blood T cell repertoires in COVID-19. Background on the study: Sample material is recorded as cDNA or gDNA derived from T cells, B-cell-depleted T cells, or PBMCs.

Germline CDR1 MNHEY, CDR2 SVGAGI. J was trimmed by 1 base and V by 0 bases; bases with no gene match: 2. CDR3 length: 16 amino acids. Per the study methods: Amplification of reference gene primers provided the estimated nucleated cell counts. Method: immunoSEQ multiplex PCR; TCRdb's copy keeps in-frame clones and lacks some. V and J calls and clone size are copied from that table; D and trimming were computed from the DNA. In the table there are approximately 97,000 clones, around four fifths of which are singletons. Input material: peripheral blood. This TCR derives from a middle-aged man with active or convalescent COVID-19. This chain connects TRBV6-5 to TRBJ2-2; TRBD1 aligns across 7 bases. CDR3 DNA sequence: TGTGCCAGCAGTTACTCCCGACAGGGGAACACCGGGGAGCTGTTTTTT. Encoded protein: CASSYSRQGNTGELFF.